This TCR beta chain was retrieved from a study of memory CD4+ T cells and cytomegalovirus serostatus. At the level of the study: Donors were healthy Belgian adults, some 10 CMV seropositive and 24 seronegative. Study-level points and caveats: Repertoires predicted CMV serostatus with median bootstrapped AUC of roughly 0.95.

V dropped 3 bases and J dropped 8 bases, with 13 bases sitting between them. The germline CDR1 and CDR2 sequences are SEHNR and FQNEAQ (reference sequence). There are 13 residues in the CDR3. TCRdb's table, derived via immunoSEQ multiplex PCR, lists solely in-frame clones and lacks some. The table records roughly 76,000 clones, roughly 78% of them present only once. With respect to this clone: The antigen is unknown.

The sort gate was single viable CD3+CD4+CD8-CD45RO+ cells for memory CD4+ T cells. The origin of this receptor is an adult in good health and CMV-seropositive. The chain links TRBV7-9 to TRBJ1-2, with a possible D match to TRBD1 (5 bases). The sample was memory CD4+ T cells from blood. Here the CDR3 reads CASSLWQGEGYTF. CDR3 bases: TGTGCCAGCAGCTTGTGGCAGGGTGAGGGCTACACCTTC.